This entry lists 18 T cell receptor beta chains sequenced from one sample in a study of shared clonotypes between healthy human individuals. Clones were read by immunoSEQ multiplex PCR, and TCRdb kept only the in-frame ones, dropping some. The sample gives roughly 660,000 clones, 90% of which show up once; around a third is in the top ten. Sequencing was carried out using memory CD8+ T cells from PBMCs. Subset described: CD45RO+ cells pooled with CCR7-negative TemRA cells. These TCRs come from a man between 18 and 35 years old in good health. Some clones in this sample may be carry-over from other donors' samples.

The V call is TRBV5-5, the J call TRBJ2-3; the D gene is possibly TRBD2 (6 bases). Trimming stripped 4 bases from V and 1 base from J, with 16 bases between. Germline-derived CDR1 and CDR2 are SGHKS and YYEKEE (reference sequence). This CDR3 is 16 amino acids long. CDR3 protein: CASSPYPGEGTDTQYF. CDR3 sequence (DNA): TGTGCCAGCAGCCCATACCCGGGGGAGGGCACAGATACGCAGTATTTT.

This clone was detected once. The chain employs TRBV20-1 and TRBJ2-7, with a possible D match to TRBD2 (6 bases). The CDR3 sequence is 11 residues long. Germline V gene sequence: CDR1 DFQATT, CDR2 SNEGSKA (reference sequence). The CDR3 here is CRPRGGKGAYF. CDR3 DNA sequence: TGCAGACCAAGGGGCGGGAAGGGCGCGTACTTC.

CDR3 region: CASSDVVGQPQHF. The CDR3, as DNA: TGTGCCAGCAGTGATGTCGTGGGGCAGCCCCAGCATTTT. The chain links TRBV6-1 to TRBJ1-5; D remains unclear. The ends were cut back, 3 bases at V and 7 bases at J, with 10 bases in the middle. The germline V gene has CDR1 MNHNS and CDR2 SASEGT. This CDR3 is 13 amino acids long.

The V gene is TRBV4-2, the J gene TRBJ2-2; D gene ambiguous. Germline assignment: CDR1 LGHNA and CDR2 YNFKEQ. The CDR3 spans 14 residues. V lost 1 base, J lost 6 bases, and 9 bases lay in between. This chain's CDR3 is CASSQGPASGELFF. CDR3 DNA sequence: TGTGCCAGCAGCCAAGGACCGGCATCCGGGGAGCTGTTTTTT.

The chain joins TRBV30 to TRBJ2-7, with D maybe TRBD1 (5 bases). Germline CDR1 and CDR2: GTSNPN and SVGIG (reference sequence). V was clipped by 5 bases and J by 5 bases, with 13 bases between them. The CDR3 runs to 12 residues. CDR3 sequence: CAWSWTTDEQYF. CDR3 DNA sequence: TGTGCCTGGTCCTGGACAACCGACGAGCAGTACTTC.

The rearrangement uses TRBV5-1 and TRBJ1-5; D is uncertain. Germline CDR1 SGHRS, CDR2 YFSETQ. The V end was cut by 0 bases, the J end by 1 base, with 14 bases between. This CDR3 is 17 amino acids long. The chain's CDR3 is CASSLGGFSASNQPQHF. In nucleotides, the CDR3 is TGCGCCAGCAGCTTGGGGGGTTTTTCGGCGAGCAATCAGCCCCAGCATTTT.

CDR3 in amino acids: CASSMTGTGAFEQYF. For the CDR3, the DNA is TGTGCCAGTAGTATGACCGGGACAGGGGCCTTTGAGCAGTACTTC. The V and J genes are TRBV19 and TRBJ2-7; 10 nucleotides match TRBD1. Germline loops: CDR1 LNHDA, CDR2 SQIVND (reference sequence). V shed 3 bases, J shed 7 bases, and the junction held 9 bases outside the gene matches. The CDR3 extends over 15 amino acids.

The chain has TRBV6-1 and TRBJ2-7; D remains ambiguous. Trimming removed 8 bases at V and 0 bases at J, with 14 bases between. The CDR3 runs to 14 residues. The V gene's germline CDR1 is MNHNS and CDR2 SASEGT. As DNA, the CDR3 is TGTGCCAGCCATCTTCAGGCAGCCTCCTACGAGCAGTACTTC. It specifies CASHLQAASYEQYF.

The rearrangement joins TRBV29-1 to TRBJ2-1; 10 bases line up with TRBD2. The CDR3 runs to 17 residues. CDR1 is SQVTM and CDR2 is ANQGSEA in the germline V gene. The ends lost 1 base at V and 5 bases at J; junction bases unmatched: 11. The chain's CDR3 is CSVEGDRPSGRHNEQFF. In DNA form, the CDR3 reads TGCAGCGTTGAAGGTGATAGGCCTAGCGGGAGACACAATGAGCAGTTCTTC.

This sequence joins TRBV7-9 and TRBJ2-7; TRBD2 is a possible D gene (5 bases). The germline V gene has CDR1 SEHNR and CDR2 FQNEAQ (reference sequence). V was clipped by 5 bases and J by 0 bases, with 17 bases between them. The CDR3 runs to 16 residues. The DNA for the CDR3 is TGTGCCAGCAGCCTCATAGGTGACGGGAACTCCTACGAGCAGTACTTC. Its protein product is CASSLIGDGNSYEQYF.

CDR3 DNA sequence: TGCGCCAGCAAGCCCGACCGACCAGAGACCCAGTACTTC. This encodes CASKPDRPETQYF. The V and J genes are TRBV5-1 and TRBJ2-5; unclear D gene. The CDR3 is 13 residues long. V lost 6 bases and J 4 bases, leaving 13 bases between the germline ends. CDR1 SGHRS and CDR2 YFSETQ come from the germline V gene.

Only one count was recorded for this clone. The chain employs TRBV28 and TRBJ2-7, with 7 bases that match TRBD2. The germline CDR1 and CDR2 sequences are MDHEN and SYDVKM. J was trimmed by 6 bases and V by 6 bases; bases with no gene match: 5. This CDR3 has 12 residues. The CDR3 reads CASSFGEGEQYF. CDR3 DNA sequence: TGTGCCAGCAGCTTTGGGGAGGGCGAGCAGTACTTC.

The rearrangement links TRBV5-4 to TRBJ2-7; no reliable D call. This CDR3 spans 14 amino acids. With 1 base removed from V and 1 base from J, the gap between germline ends came to 9 bases. Germline V gives CDR1 SGHNT, CDR2 YYREEE (reference sequence). The CDR3 DNA follows: TGTGCCAGCAGCTTGTCGCCTGGGTCCTACGAGCAGTACTTC. Residues: CASSLSPGSYEQYF.

A single count supports this clone. The rearrangement joins TRBV9 to TRBJ1-4; D gene unclear. V was cut by 3 bases and J by 5 bases, with 14 bases left in between. CDR1 and CDR2 from the germline V gene are SGDLS and YYNGEE. This CDR3 region has 15 residues. The CDR3, as DNA: TGTGCCAGCAGCGCCGCACACACCTTCAATGAAAAACTGTTTTTT. Translated, it gives CASSAAHTFNEKLFF.

V gene TRBV30 combines with J gene TRBJ1-2; D may be TRBD1 (5 bases). CDR1 GTSNPN and CDR2 SVGIG come from the germline V gene (reference sequence). The CDR3 totals 14 residues. V was pared by 2 bases and J by 4 bases, with 14 bases between. As DNA, the CDR3 is TGTGCCTGGAGTCCTGGGGCCTGGAGCTATGGCTACACCTTC. Translating gives CAWSPGAWSYGYTF.

This clone was counted a few times. The rearrangement uses TRBV5-4 and TRBJ1-1, with 7 bases fitting TRBD1. Germline assignment: CDR1 SGHNT and CDR2 YYREEE (reference sequence). The CDR3 length is 12 residues. J lost 6 bases, V lost 3 bases, and 2 bases had no gene match. As DNA, the CDR3 is TGTGCCAGCAGCTCGGGACAGTCTGAAGCTTTCTTT. Amino acids: CASSSGQSEAFF.

The chain links TRBV13 to TRBJ1-1, with D uncertain. From germline, CDR1 is PRHDT and CDR2 FYEKMQ (reference sequence). V lost 8 bases to trimming and J lost 3 bases, with 22 bases between them. This CDR3 contains 16 residues. In nucleotides, the CDR3 is TGTGCCAGCGACCGACTTCCGGCCGGCCCGGACACTGAAGCTTTCTTT. This sequence encodes CASDRLPAGPDTEAFF.

The V gene is TRBV5-1, the J gene TRBJ1-2, with D maybe TRBD1 (5 bases). Trimming left V 0 bases short and J 0 bases short, with 15 bases between. The CDR3 is 17 residues long. Per germline, CDR1 SGHRS and CDR2 YFSETQ. CDR3 loop: CASSLEARAGANYGYTF. CDR3 in DNA: TGCGCCAGCAGCTTGGAGGCCAGGGCCGGAGCTAACTATGGCTACACCTTC.